One and the same sample provided the 19 T cell receptor beta chains below, sequenced in a study of OX40 agonist ivuxolimab in advanced cancers. Measured with immunoSEQ multiplex PCR; TCRdb has only the in-frame clones, and not every one. The sample shows more than 20,000 clones, 75% to 95% of them seen only once. The sequencing here drew on CD4+ or CD8+ T cells sorted from blood, taken in a trial of the OX40 agonist ivuxolimab. The receptors originated from an adult with an advanced solid tumor such as melanoma, head and neck, liver or kidney cancer.

This clone turned up a few times. The chain joins TRBV2 to TRBJ1-5; D possibly corresponds to TRBD1 (5 bases). V was shortened by 7 bases and J by 0 bases, with 10 bases between the two germline ends. Germline V gene sequence: CDR1 SNHLY, CDR2 FYNNEI. The CDR3 has 14 amino acids. The CDR3 sequence: CASTDSHSNQPQHF. CDR3 coding DNA: TGTGCCAGCACCGACAGTCATAGCAATCAGCCCCAGCATTTT.

The V call is TRBV11-2, the J call TRBJ2-5; 12 nucleotides align to TRBD1. Germline CDR1 and CDR2: SGHAT and FQNNGV. This CDR3 comprises 16 residues. V shed 5 bases and J 6 bases; nucleotides not matched to a gene: 10. CDR3 DNA sequence: TGTGCCAGCAGCGACCGGGACAGGGGGCGGCCAAAGACCCAGTACTTC. Its protein product is CASSDRDRGRPKTQYF.

The V and J genes are TRBV11-2 and TRBJ1-6; D not certain. The V gene lost 5 bases and the J gene lost 1 base, with 12 bases spanning the gap. Looked up from germline, CDR1 is SGHAT and CDR2 is FQNNGV. The CDR3 sequence is 16 residues long. DNA of the CDR3: TGTGCCAGCAGCCGCAGCCAAGAGTCCTATAATTCACCCCTCCACTTT. It codes for CASSRSQESYNSPLHF. Variable domain in full (rest from reference TRBV11-2 and TRBJ1-6): EAGVAQSPRYKIIEKRQSVAFWCNPISGHATLYWYQQILGQGPKLLIQFQNNGVVDDSQLPKDRFSAERLKGVDSTLKIQPAKLEDSAVYLCASSRSQESYNSPLHFGNGTRLTVT.

This sequence joins TRBV5-1 and TRBJ2-5, with 8 bases fitting TRBD1. Germline assignment: CDR1 SGHRS and CDR2 YFSETQ. This CDR3 has 15 residues. V shed 0 bases, J shed 11 bases, and the junction held 12 bases outside the gene matches. CDR3 loop: CASSLAGQGAEEQYF. The CDR3 nucleotides read TGCGCCAGCAGCTTGGCCGGGCAGGGGGCTGAAGAGCAGTACTTC.

The V call is TRBV5-1, the J call TRBJ2-3, with D uncertain. The CDR3 consists of 15 residues. Looked up from germline, CDR1 is SGHRS and CDR2 is YFSETQ. Deletions cut 0 bases from V and 0 bases from J, with 8 bases between. The CDR3 sequence: CASSLGTDSTDTQYF. In nucleotides, the CDR3 is TGCGCCAGCAGCTTGGGTACGGATAGCACAGATACGCAGTATTTT.

V usage is TRBV5-1 and J usage is TRBJ2-1; unclear D gene. V lost 2 bases and J 5 bases, leaving 5 bases between the germline ends. This CDR3 is built from 12 residues. Germline CDR1 and CDR2: SGHRS and YFSETQ. CDR3 loop: CASSFLNNEQFF. DNA of the CDR3: TGCGCCAGCAGCTTCCTCAACAATGAGCAGTTCTTC.

V usage is TRBV5-1 and J usage is TRBJ2-7; possible D gene TRBD1, 6 bases. Germline V lookup: CDR1 SGHRS, CDR2 YFSETQ. The CDR3 has 14 amino acids. V was trimmed by 1 base and J by 6 bases, leaving 14 bases between them. CDR3 protein: CASSLRPQGSEQYF. The CDR3, as DNA: TGCGCCAGCAGCTTGCGCCCCCAGGGGTCCGAGCAGTACTTC.

V usage is TRBV7-9 and J usage is TRBJ1-3, with D possibly matching TRBD1 (5 bases). Per germline, CDR1 SEHNR and CDR2 FQNEAQ (reference sequence). V was shortened by 4 bases and J by 3 bases, with 16 bases between the two germline ends. There are 16 residues in the CDR3. The CDR3 loop reads CASSSQTGYGGNTIYF. The DNA for the CDR3 is TGTGCCAGCAGCTCCCAAACAGGTTATGGTGGAAACACCATATATTTT.

The chain recombines TRBV6-1 with TRBJ1-6; no clear D. The germline V gene has CDR1 MNHNS and CDR2 SASEGT. CDR3 length: 13 amino acids. V lost 2 bases to trimming and J lost 7 bases, with 6 bases between them. CDR3 nucleotide sequence: TGTGCCAGCAGTGAAACCGGGAATTCACCCCTCCACTTT. Its protein is CASSETGNSPLHF.

The chain has TRBV9 and TRBJ2-2, with 7 positions matching TRBD1. This CDR3 is built from 15 residues. V lost 3 bases, J lost 1 base, and 3 bases stayed unmatched. In germline, CDR1 is SGDLS, CDR2 YYNGEE. In DNA, the CDR3 is TGTGCCAGCAGCGCCTGGACAGGGAACACCGGGGAGCTGTTTTTT. Its translation: CASSAWTGNTGELFF.

This clone has only a few counts. V is TRBV5-5 and J is TRBJ1-5, with D perhaps TRBD1 (5 bases). This CDR3 has 15 residues. Trimming pared 0 bases from V and 2 bases from J, leaving 9 bases between. Germline values: CDR1 SGHKS, CDR2 YYEKEE (reference sequence). CDR3 DNA sequence: TGTGCCAGCAGCTTGGGGGGCCAGGGCAATCAGCCCCAGCATTTT. It yields the protein CASSLGGQGNQPQHF.

V usage is TRBV19 and J usage is TRBJ2-5; D gene ambiguous. Germline V gene lookup returns CDR1 LNHDA and CDR2 SQIVND (reference sequence). CDR3 length: 15 amino acids. Trimming took 4 bases from V and 2 from J, leaving 14 bases between them. CDR3 protein: CASSTTVITQETQYF. CDR3 DNA sequence: TGTGCCAGTAGTACAACGGTCATCACACAAGAGACCCAGTACTTC.

A note on this clone: The junction and the germline gene differ at one end; a read error may be behind it. The J gene is TRBJ2-3, the V gene TRBV7-2, with TRBD2 matching over 11 bases. CDR3 length: 14 residues. From germline, CDR1 is SGHTA and CDR2 FQGNSA. As DNA, the CDR3 is TGTGCCAGCAGCCTAGCGGGGGGTGTAGATACGCAGTATTTT. Translated, it gives CASSLAGGVDTQYF.

The chain joins TRBV29-1 to TRBJ2-3; D gene ambiguous. CDR3 size: 11 residues. Trimming stripped 6 bases from V and 4 bases from J, with 8 bases between. From germline, CDR1 is SQVTM and CDR2 ANQGSEA. CDR3 in DNA: TGCAGCGTCATGGGCTCAGATACGCAGTATTTT. It encodes CSVMGSDTQYF.

This clone showed up just a few times. The chain couples TRBV2 to TRBJ2-7; the match to TRBD1 covers 8 bases. CDR1 and CDR2 from the germline V gene are SNHLY and FYNNEI. Trimming removed 1 base from V and 7 bases from J; junction bases left unmatched: 6. CDR3 length: 14 residues. The chain's CDR3 is CASSEGTGYREQYF. In nucleotides, the CDR3 is TGTGCCAGCAGTGAAGGGACAGGGTATAGGGAGCAGTACTTC.

This clone occurred once. The CDR3 nucleotides are TGTGCCAGCAGCCCCGACCCACCCGGGACAGGTGGCTACGAGCAGTACTTC. The encoded protein is CASSPDPPGTGGYEQYF. J is TRBJ2-7 and V is TRBV7-2; TRBD1 matches at 8 bases. The CDR3 contains 17 residues. The J segment lost 3 bases and the V segment lost 5 bases, leaving 15 bases of the junction unmatched. Germline CDR1 reads SGHTA; CDR2 reads FQGNSA.

About this clone: A far larger clone is one nucleotide away, so this likely arose from a read error. The chain uses TRBV5-4 and TRBJ2-2; D is perhaps TRBD2 (5 bases). This CDR3 region has 15 residues. CDR1 is SGHNT and CDR2 is YYREEE in the germline V gene (reference sequence). CDR3 in amino acids: CAISLAGVVTGELFF. In nucleotides, the CDR3 is TGTGCCATCAGCTTGGCCGGGGTGGTCACCGGGGAGCTGTTTTTT.

The CDR3 sequence is CASSYGRGRGRETQYF. CDR3 coding DNA: TGTGCCAGCAGTTACGGAAGGGGGCGAGGGAGAGAGACCCAGTACTTC. V usage is TRBV6-5 and J usage is TRBJ2-5; the match to TRBD1 covers 7 bases. V lost 2 bases and J lost 4; bases outside the gene matches: 10. The CDR3 covers 16 residues. Germline V gene data show CDR1 as MNHEY and CDR2 as SVGAGI.

The rearrangement joins TRBV5-1 to TRBJ2-7; 7 bases agree with TRBD1. The CDR3 totals 13 residues. The ends lost 4 bases at V and 2 bases at J; junction bases unmatched: 3. The germline gives CDR1 SGHRS, CDR2 YFSETQ. The CDR3 bases are TGCGCCAGCAGCCCCGGGACAGCCTACGAGCAGTACTTC. It specifies CASSPGTAYEQYF.